This T cell receptor (beta chain) appears in the sequencing data of a study of blood T cell repertoires in COVID-19. Across the whole study: Samples representing acute and convalescent COVID-19 were sourced from the United States, Italy and Spain. PBMCs, B-cell-depleted T cells, or T cells provided the cDNA or gDNA that made up the material.

Authors' analysis steps: Estimates of nucleated cell counts were drawn from the amplification of reference gene primers. The table came from immunoSEQ multiplex PCR; TCRdb's copy has only in-frame clones and leaves some out. V, J and clone size derive from that table, while D and trimming were established from the DNA sequence. The sample records 25,000 to 35,000 clones, around 90% being singletons. V was shortened by 1 base and J by 0 bases, with 9 bases between the two germline ends. The CDR3 is 15 amino acids. CDR1 is SGHRS and CDR2 is YFSETQ in the germline V gene. This clone was observed a single time.

The TCR was taken from a man between 60 and 75 years old with active COVID-19. Sequencing was carried out using peripheral blood. The chain links TRBV5-1 to TRBJ2-3; D is ambiguous. The CDR3 loop reads CASSLQATSTDTQYF. CDR3 coding DNA: TGCGCCAGCAGCTTGCAGGCAACTAGCACAGATACGCAGTATTTT.